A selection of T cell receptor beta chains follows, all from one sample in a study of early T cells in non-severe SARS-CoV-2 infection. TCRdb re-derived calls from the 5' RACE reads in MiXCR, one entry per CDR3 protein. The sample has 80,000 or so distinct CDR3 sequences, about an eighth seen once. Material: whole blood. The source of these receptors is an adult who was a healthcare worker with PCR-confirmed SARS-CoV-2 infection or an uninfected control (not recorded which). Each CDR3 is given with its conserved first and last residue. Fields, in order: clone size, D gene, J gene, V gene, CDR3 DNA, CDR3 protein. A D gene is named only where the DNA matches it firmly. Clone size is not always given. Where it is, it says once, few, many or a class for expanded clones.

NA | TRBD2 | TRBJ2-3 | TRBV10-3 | TGTGCCATCACAGCGGGATTGGTGTCAGATACGCAGTATTTT | CAITAGLVSDTQYF
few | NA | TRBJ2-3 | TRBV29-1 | TGCAGCGTTGAAGAGGTTTCGGACAGTAGCACAGATACGCAGTATTTT | CSVEEVSDSSTDTQYF
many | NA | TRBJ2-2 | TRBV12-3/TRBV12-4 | TGTGCCAGCAACCCTCGGGGCCAGAACACCGGGGAGCTGTTTTTT | CASNPRGQNTGELFF
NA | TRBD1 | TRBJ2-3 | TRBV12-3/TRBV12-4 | TGTGCCAGCAGTTTCAGGACAGGGGGACATACAGATACGCAGTATTTT | CASSFRTGGHTDTQYF
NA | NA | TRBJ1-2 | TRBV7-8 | TGTGCCAGCAGCTTAGGGACGGGAGGAGCTAACTATGGCTACACCTTC | CASSLGTGGANYGYTF
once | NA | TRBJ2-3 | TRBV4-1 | TGCGCCAGCAAGCCGGGAGGCACAGATACGCAGTATTTT | CASKPGGTDTQYF
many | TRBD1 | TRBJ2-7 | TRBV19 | TGTGCCAGTAGTACTCCGGGACAGGGGGACTCCTACGAGCAGTACTTC | CASSTPGQGDSYEQYF
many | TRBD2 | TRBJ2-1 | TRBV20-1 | TGCAGTGCTACCTTCGGCCGGACTAGCGGCTACAATGAGCAGTTCTTC | CSATFGRTSGYNEQFF
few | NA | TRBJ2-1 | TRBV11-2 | TGTGCCAGCAGACGATCCGGGACGTCATACAATGAGCAGTTCTTC | CASRRSGTSYNEQFF
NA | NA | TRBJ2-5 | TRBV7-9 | TGTGCCAGCAGCTTATCCGACAGGCTCCAAGAGACCCAGTACTTC | CASSLSDRLQETQYF
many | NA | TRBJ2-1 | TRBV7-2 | TGTGCCAGCAGCTTGGGGATAGCCGGACATGAGCAGTTCTTC | CASSLGIAGHEQFF
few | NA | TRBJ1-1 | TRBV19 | TGTGCCAGCAGGGAGGGGAACACTGAAGCTTTCTTT | CASREGNTEAFF
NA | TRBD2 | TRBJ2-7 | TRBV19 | TGTGCCAGTAGCCACGGGACTAGCGCTCACGAGCAGTACTTC | CASSHGTSAHEQYF
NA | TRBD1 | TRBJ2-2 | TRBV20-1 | TGCAGTGCTAGAGATCCAAGGACAGGGCCCACCGGGGAGCTGTTTTTT | CSARDPRTGPTGELFF
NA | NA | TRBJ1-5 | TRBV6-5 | TGTGCCAGTATGGACGGAAACAATCAGCCCCAGCATTTT | CASMDGNNQPQHF
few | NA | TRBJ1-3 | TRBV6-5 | TGTGCCAGCAGTTCTCACCGGGACCTACACTCTGGAAACACCATATATTTT | CASSSHRDLHSGNTIYF
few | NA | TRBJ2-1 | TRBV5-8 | TGTGTCAGCAGCTTGGGGATGAGCAATGAGCAGTTCTTC | CVSSLGMSNEQFF
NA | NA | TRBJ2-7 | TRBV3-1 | TGTGCCAGCAGCCAAGATTACGAGCAGTACTTC | CASSQDYEQYF
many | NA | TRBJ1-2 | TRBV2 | TGTGCCAGCAGTCCTCATCTCGATGGCTACACCTTC | CASSPHLDGYTF
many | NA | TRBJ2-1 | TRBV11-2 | TGTGCCAGCAGCTTAGCGGGGTCCTACAATGAGCAGTTCTTC | CASSLAGSYNEQFF
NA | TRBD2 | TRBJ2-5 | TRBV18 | TGTGCCAGCTCACCCGGACTAGCCCAAGAGACCCAGTACTTC | CASSPGLAQETQYF
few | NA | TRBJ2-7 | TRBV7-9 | TGTGCCAGCAGCCAAGGATCTCTCTCCTACGAGCAGTACTTC | CASSQGSLSYEQYF
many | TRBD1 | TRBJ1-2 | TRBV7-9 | TGTGCCAGCAGCTTGACAGGGGGGCCTAACTATGGCTACACCTTC | CASSLTGGPNYGYTF
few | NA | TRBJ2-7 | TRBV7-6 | TGTGCCAGCAGCCCCAGATGGGGGGTTCGTCCCTACGAGCAGTACTTC | CASSPRWGVRPYEQYF
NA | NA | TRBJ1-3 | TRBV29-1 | TGCAGCGTGGTTTGGGAAGGCGGGACTGGAAACACCATATATTTT | CSVVWEGGTGNTIYF
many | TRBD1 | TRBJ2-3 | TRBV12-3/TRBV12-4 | TGTGCCAGCAGAAAGACAGGGGTCGGCACAGATACGCAGTATTTT | CASRKTGVGTDTQYF
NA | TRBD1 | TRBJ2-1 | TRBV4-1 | TGCGCCAGCAGCCAATGGGACAGGGGGCTTGGCAATGAGCAGTTCTTC | CASSQWDRGLGNEQFF
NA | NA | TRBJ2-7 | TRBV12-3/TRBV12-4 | TGTGCCAGCCGTGTGGGGGAGGTGGGGGAGCAGTACTTC | CASRVGEVGEQYF
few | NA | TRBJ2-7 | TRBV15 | TGTGCCACCAGCAGGCCTGGGGGAACCTACGAGCAGTACTTC | CATSRPGGTYEQYF
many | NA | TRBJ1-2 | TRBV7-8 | TGTGCCAGCAGCTTAGCGTATTATGGCTACACCTTC | CASSLAYYGYTF
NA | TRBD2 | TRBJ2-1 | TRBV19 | TGTGCCAGTAGTAGCGGGAGGACGCCCTCCTACAATGAGCAGTTCTTC | CASSSGRTPSYNEQFF
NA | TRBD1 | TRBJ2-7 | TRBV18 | TGTGCCAGCTCACCCCAGGACAGGGTTCAGTACTTC | CASSPQDRVQYF
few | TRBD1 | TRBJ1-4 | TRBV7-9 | TGTGCCAGCAGCCGACAGGGGAGTAATGAAAAACTGTTTTTT | CASSRQGSNEKLFF
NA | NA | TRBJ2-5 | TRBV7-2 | TGTGCCAGCAGCCAACAGGGGGGGGCAGAGACCCAGTACTTC | CASSQQGGAETQYF
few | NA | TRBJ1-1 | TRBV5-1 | TGCGCCAGCAGCCCGGGGGGGCTCACGAACACTGAAGCTTTCTTT | CASSPGGLTNTEAFF
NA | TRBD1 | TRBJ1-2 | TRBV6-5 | TGTGCCAGCAGTTTTGACAGGGGGCATAACTATGGCTACACCTTC | CASSFDRGHNYGYTF
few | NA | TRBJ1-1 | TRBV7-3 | TGTGCCAGCAGCTTAACCGCAGGTTCCATCACTGAAGCTTTCTTT | CASSLTAGSITEAFF
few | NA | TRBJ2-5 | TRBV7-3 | TGTGCCAGCAGCCTCAGTGGGGGTGGAGGAGAGACCCAGTACTTC | CASSLSGGGGETQYF
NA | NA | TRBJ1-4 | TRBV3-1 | TGTGCCAGCAGCCAAGACCACCGAGGCGAAAAACTGTTTTTT | CASSQDHRGEKLFF
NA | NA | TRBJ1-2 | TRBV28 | TGTGCCAGCAGGACTACCTTGGGGGATGGCTACACCTTC | CASRTTLGDGYTF
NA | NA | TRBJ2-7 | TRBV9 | TGTGCCAGCAGCGTAGTAGCAAGGGGCGAGCAGTACTTC | CASSVVARGEQYF
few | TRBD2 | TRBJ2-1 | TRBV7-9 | TGTGCCAGCAGTGGGACTAGCGAAAGCAATGAGCAGTTCTTC | CASSGTSESNEQFF
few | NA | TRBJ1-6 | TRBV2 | TGTGCCAGCAGTGAGTTGGCTTATAATTCACCCCTCCACTTT | CASSELAYNSPLHF
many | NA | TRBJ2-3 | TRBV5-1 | TGCGCCAGCAGCTTGGTGGGACAACTTACAGATACGCAGTATTTT | CASSLVGQLTDTQYF